The 10 T cell receptor beta chains listed next were all sequenced from one sample in a study of prognosis after radiotherapy for stage I lung cancer. Two-round multiplex PCR on genomic DNA was the method by which TCR beta CDR3 was amplified. Specific primers for each TRBV and TRBJ gene were what first-round PCR used. TCRdb reprocessed the multiplex PCR reads with MiXCR, giving one entry per CDR3 protein. This table holds around 15,000 distinct CDR3 sequences, under 55% found once. This sample comprised PBMCs, obtained before or after stereotactic body radiation therapy (not recorded which). These receptors all come from a donor over 45 with non-small cell lung cancer.

In this sample, this clonotype turned up many times. The chain recombines TRBV5-1 with TRBJ1-1; no reliable D call. Looked up from germline, CDR1 is SGHRS and CDR2 is YFSETQ. The CDR3 length is 13 residues. The germline V and J ends were trimmed by 5 bases and 4 bases, with 12 bases remaining between them. The CDR3 region has the DNA TGCGCCAGCAGTCCAAGGGTCAGCACTGAAGCTTTCTTT. This sequence encodes CASSPRVSTEAFF.

This clonotype showed up many times. V usage is TRBV19 and J usage is TRBJ2-7; 8 bases fit TRBD1. J lost 5 bases, V lost 4 bases, and 10 bases had no gene match. The germline V gene has CDR1 LNHDA and CDR2 SQIVND (reference sequence). The CDR3 has 15 amino acids. The chain's CDR3 is CASSKDRVDSDEQYF. The CDR3 DNA follows: TGTGCCAGTAGTAAGGACAGGGTAGATTCGGACGAGCAGTACTTC.

Concerning this clonotype itself: This sequence is one base from a far larger clone and is likely a read error. The chain carries TRBV7-9 and TRBJ1-2, with D tentatively TRBD1 (5 bases). This CDR3 comprises 15 residues. Germline lookup yields CDR1 SEHNR and CDR2 FQNEAQ (reference sequence). V lost 5 bases and J 6 bases, leaving 19 bases between the germline ends. Written as DNA, the CDR3 is TGTGCCAGCAGCCCGAGGGGTGGCAGGTTAGATGGCTACACCTTC. This sequence encodes CASSPRGGRLDGYTF.

This chain connects TRBV20-1 to TRBJ1-1, with 8 bases lining up with TRBD1. This CDR3 is 15 amino acids long. Germline V gives CDR1 DFQATT, CDR2 SNEGSKA (reference sequence). Unmatched junction bases numbered 8, after V lost 5 bases and J lost 0 bases. In nucleotides, the CDR3 is TGCAGTGCTCAAGACAGGGGTGGACTGAACACTGAAGCTTTCTTT. Encoded protein: CSAQDRGGLNTEAFF.

Relative to its sample, this clonotype is medium-sized. The chain links TRBV6-4 to TRBJ2-7, with a tentative D call TRBD1 (6 bases). There are 14 residues in the CDR3. V lost 5 bases and J lost 2, with 13 bases in between. The germline gives CDR1 MRHNA, CDR2 SNTAGT. Here the CDR3 DNA reads TGTGCCAGCAGTCAGGACAGAAACACCTACGAGCAGTACTTC. This translates into CASSQDRNTYEQYF.

This clonotype is classed as medium-sized. V is TRBV6-2 or TRBV6-3 and J is TRBJ2-1; possible D gene TRBD2, 6 bases. Trimming took 4 bases from V and 9 from J, leaving 10 bases between them. Germline CDR1 reads MNHEY; CDR2 reads SVGEGT. The CDR3 length is 12 residues. CDR3 protein: CASSSASAEQFF. The CDR3 nucleotides read TGTGCCAGCAGTTCCGCTAGCGCTGAGCAGTTCTTC.

This clonotype was seen many times. In DNA, the CDR3 is TGTGCCAGCAGCACACCGGGGGGTATCACAGATACGCAGTATTTT. It encodes CASSTPGGITDTQYF. The V call is TRBV11-2, the J call TRBJ2-3; 7 bases map to TRBD2. Trimming took 5 bases from V and 2 from J; bases not matched to a gene: 7. From germline, CDR1 is SGHAT and CDR2 FQNNGV. The CDR3 loop spans 15 amino acids.

About this clonotype itself: This sequence may be a read error, since a much larger clone differs from it by one base. The chain employs TRBV27 and TRBJ1-5, with unresolved D. This CDR3 spans 13 amino acids. Germline CDR1 reads MNHEY; CDR2 reads SMNVEV (reference sequence). The V gene lost 0 bases and the J gene lost 7 bases, with 7 bases spanning the gap. CDR3 sequence reads: CASSLSVAQPQHF. The CDR3 region has the DNA TGTGCCAGCAGTTTATCGGTGGCACAGCCCCAGCATTTT.

This clonotype was seen ten or more times. This chain uses TRBV6-1 with TRBJ2-3; D unresolved. The CDR3 covers 12 residues. The germline V and J ends were trimmed by 7 bases and 2 bases, with 7 bases remaining between them. Looked up from germline, CDR1 is MNHNS and CDR2 is SASEGT. The DNA of the CDR3 is TGTGCCAGCAAGATTCCCACAGATACGCAGTATTTT. Translated, it gives CASKIPTDTQYF.

This clonotype came up many times. The V gene is TRBV18, the J gene TRBJ2-7; tentatively, D is TRBD1 or TRBD2 (5 bases each). This CDR3 spans 15 amino acids. V was cut by 2 bases and J by 2 bases, with 13 bases left in between. Germline assignment: CDR1 KGHSH and CDR2 LQKENI. The CDR3 sequence is CASSPASGPTYEQYF. CDR3 coding DNA: TGTGCCAGCTCACCAGCCTCGGGACCTACCTACGAGCAGTACTTC. The variable domain in full, completed from reference TRBV18 and TRBJ2-7, reads NAGVMQNPRHLVRRRGQEARLRCSPMKGHSHVYWYRQLPEEGLKFMVYLQKENIIDESGMPKERFSAEFPKEGPSILRIQQVVRGDSAAYFCASSPASGPTYEQYFGPGTRLTVT.